This T cell receptor beta chain originates from a study of cytomegalovirus exposure and HLA in healthy donors (dated by TCRdb to 2016 to 2017). Notes on the research overall: An earlier analysis of approximately 640 of the donors reported more than 250 Gb of sequence data and 117 million unique TCR beta sequences from 150 million to 200 million T cells. Donor age, sex, ethnicity and CMV serostatus were compiled alongside the repertoire data. A later analysis re-examined previously published TCR beta repertoires from about 700 donors and added high-resolution HLA genotyping to investigate patterns of TCR occurrence. Genome-wide SNP genotypes for about 65% of the 666 donors were used in a later genetic analysis, which treated that subset as a discovery cohort. Every repertoire in the discovery cohort had been generated on one and the same sequencing platform. The number of typed donors differed by locus: about 629-630 for A, B, C, DRB1 and DQB1; approximately 520 for DQA1; approximately 610 for DPA1; and about 450 for DPB1. Both class I and class II loci were covered by HLA typing, at four-digit resolution. The T cell repertoires of several hundred subjects were profiled by immunosequencing and related to cytomegalovirus serostatus. Because of strong linkage in the cohort, roughly five DR-DQ haplotypes were treated as single units for association and clustering. To predict cytomegalovirus infection status, the study brought together high-throughput TCR immunosequencing, statistical association of individual TCRs with disease status, and machine learning. The genetic ancestry cluster associated with self-reported Caucasian donors included roughly four fifths of the roughly 400 genotyped donors. In the later analysis, no new phenotypic data were used to find candidate immune exposures; instead, reliance was placed on TCR beta sequences and their occurrence across donors. In addition to the first cohort of 666 subjects, a separate validation cohort of about 120 different subjects was used. Among around 400 genotyped donors of the cohort, an average of approximately 240,000 unique TCR beta nucleotide sequences were sequenced per donor, roughly 20% of them non-productive. About 280 gigabases of sequencing data and around 85 million unique TCR sequences made up an early release that covered nearly 650 HLA-typed donors. The study aimed to test whether cataloging public T cell receptors could reveal signatures of past pathogen exposure. To decide whether each TCR beta V gene segment behaved as functional or pseudogenic, an earlier analysis of approximately 600 of the donors relied on high-throughput TCR beta sequencing. What the study reported, not specific to this receptor: According to a later analysis, parvovirus B19, influenza, CMV and Epstein-Barr virus appeared linked to several top co-occurrence clusters. Specific HLA alleles were associated with 15,000 to 20,000 TCR beta sequences at a false discovery rate of 0.05 in a later analysis. The earlier analysis of 450 to 700 of the donors excluded roughly 17 rarely observed V segments, including chromosome 9 orphons, because counts were too low. In a later analysis, the rate of TCR association differed among HLA loci, with DRB1 alleles having the most associated TCRs and HLA-C alleles having the fewest. Correlated functional status among segregating V segments might reflect linkage disequilibrium, but an unknown experimental factor could not be ruled out. Presence/absence analyses assumed roughly uniform sequencing depth across donors, an assumption that may not hold. Compared with the roughly 700-donor mean, donors in an Asian-associated ancestry cluster had fewer N-insertions in productive TCRs, according to a later genetic analysis. The only immune exposure information available for the cohort was CMV serostatus. Some IMGT-functional V segments, including TRBV6-2 and TRBV6-3, could not be told apart with the 87-base-pair reads, so those segments were excluded. While some public TCRs were present in many individuals, most TCR sequences turned up only very rarely across donors. A further reported finding was that TCR beta sequences accurately predicted the HLA-A and HLA-B alleles for most subjects in the first cohort. When HLA alleles, especially DR and DQ, strongly co-occurred, TCR associations were difficult to assign to individual alleles. In the study, some 160 TCR beta chains were listed as associated with cytomegalovirus. The sequencing pipeline was judged likely to have produced a cluster of highly shared sequence variants as a technical artifact. It was suggested by the authors that the approach could potentially be generalized to other disease states and immunological phenotypes. HLA typing was unavailable for some donors at each locus, so association tests used only the typed subset. In an earlier analysis of 500 to 650 of the donors, most TCR beta V segments appeared in productive rearrangements about 87% or about 30% of the time, broadly matching IMGT annotations. In a later analysis, HLA-associated TCR beta chains were found to be more clonally expanded and to have lower generation probabilities than equally common non-associated chains. In this cohort, only TCR beta chains were sequenced, and detectable features were limited by the absence of alpha or paired-chain data. In both the original and validation cohorts, the classifier was reported to diagnose cytomegalovirus status with high specificity and sensitivity. In a later genetic analysis, a missense DCLRE1C variant was associated with V-gene and J-gene trimming of TCR beta chains, and the association was replicated in an independent cohort. According to a later analysis, most CMV-associated TCR beta chains appeared to be HLA-restricted, and the HLA associations seemed to be driven largely by CMV exposure. In vitro tests confirmed that three of the cytomegalovirus-associated TCR beta chains recognize cytomegalovirus antigens.

As to this clone: The antigen it binds to is not known. No per-base quality is available; no much larger clone lies one base away.

Per the germline V gene (reference sequence), GTSNPN is the CDR1 and SVGIG is the CDR2. V loses 1 base at its end and J loses 5 bases; junction bases beyond the gene matches: 6. From the cysteine through the phenylalanine, the CDR3 covers 14 amino acids. Only the CDR3 region is kept as DNA, spanning 42 bases read in frame from base 1. Libraries were constructed by the immunoSEQ multiplex PCR assay. For the multiplex PCR, a mixture combining 60 forward primers for TCR Vbeta segments and 13 reverse primers for TCR Jbeta segments was used. Amplification of the CDR3 region of rearranged TCR beta genes was performed with a multiplex PCR assay on genomic DNA. Amplified TCR beta libraries were sequenced as 87-base-pair reads on the Illumina HiSeq System. As for how the authors treated the data: In a later analysis, some 80 million unique TCR beta chains were counted across the approximately 670 repertoires, and around 11 million of these chains were shared by at least two donors. Raw reads were error-corrected and collapsed into unique sequences with a nearest-neighbor algorithm that merged closely related sequences to remove PCR and sequencing errors. CDR3 sequences were aligned to IMGT reference sequences to assign V, D and J gene segments. Each retained sequence needed at least a six-nucleotide match to both a V gene segment and a J gene segment. Rearrangements were classified as productive when the CDR3 lacked stop codons and remained in frame with V and J, and all other rearrangements were classified as non-productive. CDR3 was defined by IMGT convention, running from the second conserved V-encoded cysteine to the conserved J-encoded phenylalanine. Sequences without an unambiguous match to a single V gene segment were excluded from the earlier analysis of about 600 of the donors. An earlier analysis of a few hundred of the donors called V segments functional above 56.7% productive rearrangements and segregating when the between-donor standard deviation exceeded 5%. A statistical classification framework was developed to diagnose cytomegalovirus status using the catalog of TCR beta chain sequences. A later analysis assigned V and J genes by comparing TCR nucleotide sequences with IMGT/GENE-DB human TR gene sequences. Using the TCRdist pipeline, a later analysis assigned CDR3 sequences along with most-parsimonious VDJ recombination scenarios. A later analysis defined each TCR beta chain by its CDR3 amino acid sequence plus V-gene family, and excluded reads lacking a unique V-gene family. As a way to deal with suspected cross-contamination and a sequencing artifact, a later analysis dropped approximately 570 nucleotide sequences that were highly shared and had low generation probability. A later analysis calculated a clonal expansion index for each public chain from normalized within-repertoire ranks of inferred template counts. In a later analysis, generation probabilities were computed with a VDJ recombination model fitted to out-of-frame rearrangements, and the resulting probabilities were checked against IGoR. In a later analysis, TCR-TCR, TCR-HLA and TCR-CMV co-occurrence was scored with hypergeometric tests, and a repertoire-size bias correction was applied to TCR pairs. A later analysis estimated false discovery rates by permuting HLA or CMV assignments 20 times. In a later analysis, co-occurring TCRs were grouped with DBSCAN, and TCRdist sequence similarity was added when clustering was performed within HLA-allele-positive subsets. Repertoires with fewer than 30,000 or more than 120,000 public chains, plus five repertoires with anomalous nucleotide sharing, were excluded from co-occurrence clustering. Entries here come from immuneACCESS through TCRdb and include only in-frame sequences with V and J called. Some clones fail to appear in such tables; in the studies checked, an unresolved V gene covers under half of the shortfall, and the cause of the remainder is unknown. That table is the source of V, J and clone size, and D and trimming were worked out from the DNA. The sample table lists 50,000 or so clones, roughly 85% of them with a count of one. Clones ranked in the top ten supply approximately 2.8% of the sample.

The cohort comprised 666 healthy bone marrow donors. Cohort members were all nominally healthy when sampled, although unrecorded immune exposures were likely present. The donor was CMV seronegative and belonged to the group of around 350 seronegative cohort members. A peripheral blood sample was provided by each donor, and peripheral blood mononuclear cells were used for TCR beta sequencing. The Qiagen DNeasy Blood Extraction Kit was used to extract genomic DNA from the blood cell samples. The chain is encoded by TRBV30 joined to TRBJ2-7, and TRBD2 aligns with 9 junction nucleotides. The source is a woman younger than 30 in good health and CMV-seronegative. The specimen sequenced was PBMCs. The DNA sequence is given as TGTGCCTGGAGTGGCGGCGGGAGGGCCCACGAGCAGTACTTC. This is translated as CAWSGGGRAHEQYF.